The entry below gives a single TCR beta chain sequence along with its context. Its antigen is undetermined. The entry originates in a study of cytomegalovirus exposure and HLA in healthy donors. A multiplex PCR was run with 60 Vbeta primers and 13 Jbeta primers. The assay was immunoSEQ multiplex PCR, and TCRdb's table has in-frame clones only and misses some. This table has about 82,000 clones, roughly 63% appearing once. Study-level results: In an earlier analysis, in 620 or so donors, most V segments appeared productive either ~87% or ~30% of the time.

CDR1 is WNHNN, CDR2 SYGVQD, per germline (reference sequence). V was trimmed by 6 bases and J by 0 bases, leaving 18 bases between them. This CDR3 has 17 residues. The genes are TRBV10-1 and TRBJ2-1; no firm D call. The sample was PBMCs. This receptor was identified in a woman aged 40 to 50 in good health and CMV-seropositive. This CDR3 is CASRPATTLSSYNEQFF. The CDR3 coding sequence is TGCGCCAGCAGGCCAGCTACTACCCTGAGCTCCTACAATGAGCAGTTCTTC.